These 5 T cell receptor beta chains share one sample of origin, sequenced in a study of blood T cell repertoires in COVID-19. Libraries were prepared by immunoSEQ multiplex PCR; TCRdb keeps only in-frame clonotypes and omits some of them. The profile covers roughly 230,000 clones, with approximately 91% appearing a single time and approximately 0.7% taken by the ten largest. The specimen sequenced was peripheral blood. These receptors originate from a human donor in a cohort sampled during active COVID-19.

This clone appeared once. The chain uses TRBV5-1 and TRBJ2-7, with TRBD1 matching 7 bases. CDR1 SGHRS and CDR2 YFSETQ come from the germline V gene. The junction had 5 bases not matched to a gene; V was cut back by 3 bases and J by 2 bases. The CDR3 is 14 amino acids. The CDR3 is CASSSDRETYEQYF. In DNA form, the CDR3 reads TGCGCCAGCAGCTCTGACAGGGAGACCTACGAGCAGTACTTC.

This chain links TRBV30 with TRBJ1-5; no definite D call. The CDR3 has 13 residues. Trimming removed 0 bases from V and 5 bases from J, with 8 bases in between. Germline values: CDR1 GTSNPN, CDR2 SVGIG (reference sequence). The CDR3 loop is CAWSVQWDQPQHF. CDR3 DNA sequence: TGTGCCTGGAGTGTACAGTGGGATCAGCCCCAGCATTTT.

The V gene is TRBV4-1, the J gene TRBJ2-5, with TRBD2 identical over 7 bases. CDR1 is MGHRA and CDR2 is YSYEKL in the germline V gene. Losses at the gene ends were 4 bases for V and 2 bases for J; bases not matched to a gene: 10. The CDR3 runs to 16 residues. The CDR3 loop is CASSPRPAGVQETQYF. Here the CDR3 DNA reads TGCGCCAGCAGCCCCCGGCCCGCGGGGGTGCAAGAGACCCAGTACTTC.

In its sample, this clone was seen a few times. The chain joins TRBV7-9 to TRBJ1-1; the D gene is possibly TRBD1 (6 bases). The germline V and J ends were trimmed by 2 bases and 5 bases, with 15 bases remaining between them. The CDR3 consists of 15 residues. Looked up from germline, CDR1 is SEHNR and CDR2 is FQNEAQ (reference sequence). The CDR3 reads CASSLSRGQGTEAFF. The DNA for the CDR3 is TGTGCCAGCAGCTTAAGCAGGGGCCAAGGGACTGAAGCTTTCTTT.

J is TRBJ2-1 and V is TRBV2; 11 nucleotides align to TRBD2. There are 16 residues in the CDR3. With V trimmed by 7 bases and J by 7 bases, 12 bases remained unmatched. Germline CDR1 SNHLY, CDR2 FYNNEI. Here the CDR3 reads CASIVGTSGGSNEQFF. The DNA for the CDR3 is TGTGCCAGCATTGTAGGCACTAGCGGGGGATCTAATGAGCAGTTCTTC.